This is a list of T cell receptor beta chains from one sample in a study of OX40 agonist ivuxolimab in advanced cancers. Repertoires were generated with immunoSEQ multiplex PCR, while TCRdb's copy carries only in-frame clones and drops some. The sample gives tens of thousands of clones, around 94% of which show up once; approximately 15% is in the top ten. The sample consisted of CD4+ or CD8+ T cells sorted from blood, taken in a trial of the OX40 agonist ivuxolimab. Every receptor here comes from an adult with an advanced solid tumor such as melanoma, head and neck, liver or kidney cancer. The CDR3 runs from the conserved cysteine through the conserved F or W. Each record gives: D gene, V gene, J gene, clone size, CDR3 DNA, CDR3 protein. D genes are given only for firm matches. Clone sizes are given selectively: once, few, many, or a class where the clone is expanded.

NA	TRBV30	TRBJ1-5	NA	TGTGCCTGGAGTTTGCGGGGGAATGGACCCCAGCATTTT	CAWSLRGNGPQHF
TRBD1	TRBV28	TRBJ1-2	once	TGTGCCAGCAGTTTTGGCAGGGGGAACTATGGCTACACCTTC	CASSFGRGNYGYTF
TRBD1	TRBV27	TRBJ1-2	NA	TGTGCCAGCAGCCTGACAGGGGAGGCTAACTATGGCTACACCTTC	CASSLTGEANYGYTF
NA	TRBV28	TRBJ2-7	NA	TGTGCCAGCGGACCCTACGAGCAGTACTTC	CASGPYEQYF
TRBD1	TRBV9	TRBJ1-2	NA	TGTGCCAGCAGGGATCAGGGGGAGCATGGCTACACCTTC	CASRDQGEHGYTF
TRBD1	TRBV9	TRBJ2-2	NA	TGTGCCAGCAGCCCCCGGGACAGAAAAAGCGCGAACACCGGGGAGCTGTTTTTT	CASSPRDRKSANTGELFF
NA	TRBV7-3	TRBJ2-3	NA	TGTGCCAGCAGCTTGAAGGGACCCCAAAGGGCTGATACGCAGTATTTT	CASSLKGPQRADTQYF
TRBD2	TRBV11-2	TRBJ2-7	NA	TGTGCTAGCGGCGCGGGAGGCTACGAGCAGTACTTC	CASGAGGYEQYF
NA	TRBV4-3	TRBJ1-4	NA	TGCGCCAGCAGCCAAGAGCCGGCAACTAATGAAAAACTGTTTTTT	CASSQEPATNEKLFF
NA	TRBV19	TRBJ2-5	few	TGTGCCAGTAGTATACGGGACACGAGAGGGGAGACCCAGTACTTC	CASSIRDTRGETQYF
TRBD1	TRBV9	TRBJ1-1	few	TGTGCCAGCAGTGCATTGGGACAGGGGTACACTGAAGCTTTCTTT	CASSALGQGYTEAFF
NA	TRBV4-3	TRBJ1-2	NA	TGCGCCAGCAGCCAAGACGTGGGGCGCAGGTACTATGGCTACACCTTC	CASSQDVGRRYYGYTF
NA	TRBV4-2	TRBJ1-5	NA	TGTGCCAGCAGCCAAGGGGGAAATCAGCCCCAGCATTTT	CASSQGGNQPQHF
NA	TRBV7-9	TRBJ2-1	NA	TGTGCCAGCAGCTTAGGCCTAGTCGAGCAGTTCTTC	CASSLGLVEQFF
NA	TRBV7-9	TRBJ2-7	NA	TGTGCCAGCAGCTTAGTAGAGGTGGCAGAGGAGCAGTACTTC	CASSLVEVAEEQYF
NA	TRBV15	TRBJ1-2	NA	TGTGCCACCAGCAGAGTCTTAGGGGGGAGCTATGGCTACACCTTC	CATSRVLGGSYGYTF
NA	TRBV4-3	TRBJ1-2	NA	TGCGCCAGCAGCTCCCACGGGGGGGACTATGGCTACACCTTC	CASSSHGGDYGYTF
NA	TRBV7-3	TRBJ2-1	NA	TGTGCCAGCAGCCCAGGCGCAGATTTGCAACGTGAGCAGTTCTTC	CASSPGADLQREQFF
NA	TRBV9	TRBJ1-4	NA	TGTGCCAGCAGCGGGGGCCCCGCGGCAGAACATGAAAAACTGTTTTTT	CASSGGPAAEHEKLFF
NA	TRBV10-3	TRBJ2-1	NA	TGTGCCATCAGTGAGGGGACGGGCTCCTACAATGAGCAGTTCTTC	CAISEGTGSYNEQFF
TRBD1	TRBV5-6	TRBJ2-7	NA	TGTGCCAGCAGCTTGAATACGGGACAGGGAACAAATGAGCAGTACTTC	CASSLNTGQGTNEQYF
TRBD1	TRBV18	TRBJ2-7	NA	TGTGCCAGCTCACCCTGGGACAGCCCAGCCTACGAGCAGTACTTC	CASSPWDSPAYEQYF
NA	TRBV7-9	TRBJ1-2	NA	TGTGCCAGCAGCTTATTAAGTACAAACTATGGCTACACCTTC	CASSLLSTNYGYTF
NA	TRBV5-8	TRBJ2-3	NA	TGTGCCCTGGGCACAGATACGCAGTATTTT	CALGTDTQYF
TRBD1	TRBV6-5	TRBJ2-7	NA	TGTGCCAGCAGCATTGGACAGGGGAGCGAGCAGTACTTC	CASSIGQGSEQYF
TRBD1	TRBV9	TRBJ2-5	NA	TGTGCCAGCAGCGTAACAGCGACAGGGATTTGGGAGACCCAGTACTTC	CASSVTATGIWETQYF
NA	TRBV19	TRBJ1-5	NA	TGTGCCAGTACCCGAGAGGGGTCAGGGCGCAATCAGCCCCAGCATTTT	CASTREGSGRNQPQHF
NA	TRBV7-9	TRBJ1-6	NA	TGTGCCAGCACCGGAGCAAATTCACCCCTCCACTTT	CASTGANSPLHF
NA	TRBV29-1	TRBJ2-2	NA	TGCAGCGTACAGGAGTCGAACACCGGGGAGCTGTTTTTT	CSVQESNTGELFF
NA	TRBV9	TRBJ1-5	NA	TGTGCCAGCAGCAACCCGCCGGGGGTATATAGCAATCAGCCCCAGCATTTT	CASSNPPGVYSNQPQHF